This TCR beta chain was identified during a study of monozygotic twins with cystic fibrosis (dated by TCRdb to the early 2020s). About the study as a whole: Roughly 2.8 micrograms of fragmented DNA went through around 14 PCR cycles to produce barcoded libraries. Data for three of the twin pairs had been reported earlier in a different context. The study compared TCR beta repertoires within and between 16 monozygotic twin pairs with cystic fibrosis to assess genetic influence on V and J gene usage. Made up mostly of children and adolescents, the cohort included ten female and six male twin pairs ranging in age from about 2.0 to 36.4 years, with a median of about 9.5 years. On the day of blood sampling, twins were ranked among more than 850 cohort participants for weight-for-height and for FEVPerc (FEV1 disease centile). Overall results and qualifications from the work: Simpson clonality tended to be low (median roughly 0.01), which suggests a naive-dominated repertoire, although clonality was higher in the most severely affected patients. The cohort was small, and no association was found between shared CDR3 numbers and age, concordance or disease severity. Significantly higher nucleotide-identical clonotype sharing was observed within monozygotic CF twin pairs than between unrelated CF individuals (P = 0.000026, Mann-Whitney). In 13 of 16 pairs, V gene usage most closely resembled the co-twin's, and the same held for J usage in 8 of 16 pairs, a pattern suggesting genetic constraints.

This clone appeared once. Its target antigen remains unknown. No qualities accompany the bases; no much larger clone lies one base away. The twin pairs came from the European Cystic Fibrosis Twin and Sibling Study Cohort, a cohort that recruited patients from 150 to 200 CF clinics across 14 European countries. Zygosity and CFTR genotype were confirmed in-house, and zygosity was tested by multiplex PCR of nine short tandem repeat loci. Peripheral blood was sampled from each twin, and clinical parameters were recorded on the day of blood sampling. Phenol/chloroform extraction was used to isolate genomic DNA from peripheral blood cells, and the DNA was then kept in TE buffer at 4 degrees C. Following the manufacturer's instructions, the researchers used the immunoSEQ immune profiling system to amplify TCR beta CDR3 regions via multiplex PCR. Sequencing was performed on an Illumina NextSeq system. Concerning the study's data processing: Sequence data were processed on the immunoSEQ Analyzer platform, and clonality was calculated as the square root of Simpson's index of productive rearrangements. V and J usage similarity was measured by Jensen-Shannon distance, and CDR3 generation probabilities were computed with OLGA. Shared CDR3 sequences were searched in the immuneACCESS database (August 2020) and in VDJdb (December 2020). This immuneACCESS table, as held by TCRdb, lists in-frame sequences with V and J called but not all clones. Of the missing ones, under half trace to an unresolved V gene in checked studies; the others have no known cause. V and J calls and clone size are given by that table; D and trimming were obtained from the DNA. The sample records approximately 25,000 clones, 91% of which are singletons. The top ten hold roughly 0.3% of the sample.

This TCR came from a girl aged 2 to 9 with cystic fibrosis. Sequencing was performed on blood.

The CDR3 region: CATSRTGASGNTIYF. The DNA is TGTGCCACCAGCAGGACAGGGGCGTCTGGAAACACCATATATTTT. The chain uses TRBV15 and TRBJ1-3, and 8 junctional nucleotides match TRBD1. V is trimmed back by 3 bases and J by 1 base, and the junction contains 2 bases that no gene match accounts for. Based on the germline V gene (reference sequence), the CDR1 and CDR2 sequences are LNHNV and YYDKDF. Counted from cysteine to phenylalanine, this CDR3 has 15 amino acids. The retained sequence is limited to the CDR3, 45 bases, with the frame set at the first base.